The 6 T cell receptor beta chains below all came from one sample that was sequenced in a study of T cell clonality in common variable immunodeficiency. Assay: immunoSEQ multiplex PCR; the TCRdb copy retains only in-frame clones and omits some. In total the sample includes some 52,000 clones, none of them seen once. The source material was peripheral blood mononuclear cells. The receptors come from a person aged 18 to 70 in good health.

This clone was observed many times. The CDR3 goes on 3 residues after the read ends, and that part is filled in from the germline J gene. V and J are TRBV6-1 and TRBJ1-1, with no clear D. The V and J ends lost 1 base and 1 base respectively, with 10 bases between them. Germline V gene lookup returns CDR1 MNHNS and CDR2 SASEGT. The CDR3 contains 15 residues. CDR3 sequence reads: CASSEGTSGNTEAFF. The part of the CDR3 DNA that was read is TGTGCCAGCAGTGAAGGTACCAGCGGGAACACTGAA.

This clone has more than one count but fewer than ten. The read stops 3 residues short of the end of the CDR3; the missing end is completed from the germline J gene. The chain combines TRBV5-1 with TRBJ1-2; perhaps TRBD1 as D (6 bases). Germline V gene sequence: CDR1 SGHRS, CDR2 YFSETQ. The CDR3 is made up of 12 amino acids. The CDR3 region is CASSSRGSRYTF. The sequenced part of the CDR3 DNA is TGCGCCAGCAGCTCTAGGGGGTCTCGC.

There are a few counts of this clone. The CDR3 goes on 3 residues after the read ends, and that part is filled in from the germline J gene. This chain links TRBV2 with TRBJ2-1; D remains ambiguous. Trimming cost V 3 bases and J 9 bases, with 15 bases left between them. The CDR3 runs to 14 residues. Germline V gene sequence: CDR1 SNHLY, CDR2 FYNNEI. The covered CDR3 bases are TGTGCCAGCAGTGAGTTGGAGCAGGTGGGTGAG. Amino acids: CASSELEQVGE. The CDR3, in full, reads CASSELEQVGEQFF.

This clone has a handful of counts. The covered CDR3 bases are TGTGCCAGCAGCCAAGGGGGGGGTAGGGGC. It translates to CASSQGGGRG. The complete CDR3 reads CASSQGGGRGYTF. The gene calls are TRBV7-8 and TRBJ1-2; maybe TRBD1 (6 bases). The sequenced fragment ends 3 residues before the CDR3 boundary, so the rest is inferred from the germline J gene. Germline CDR1 SGHVS, CDR2 FQNEAQ. The CDR3 length is 13 residues.

The table lists this clone with many counts. The DNA read from the CDR3 is TGTGCCTGGAGAGGCGGGTTAGGGTTAGATACG. It is translated as CAWRGGLGLDT. The full-length CDR3 reads as CAWRGGLGLDTQYF. The rearrangement uses TRBV30 and TRBJ2-3; possible D gene TRBD2, 5 bases. The read ends 3 residues shy of where the CDR3 ends; the end is completed using the germline J gene. The CDR3 is 14 amino acids. Germline values: CDR1 GTSNPN, CDR2 SVGIG (reference sequence). The germline V and J ends were trimmed by 3 bases and 5 bases, with 15 bases remaining between them.

This clone has ten or more counts. The read ends 3 residues early relative to the CDR3; the germline J gene fills the gap. This sequence joins TRBV6-2 or TRBV6-3 and TRBJ2-7; 7 bases line up with TRBD1. CDR1 and CDR2 from the germline V gene are MNHEY and SVGEGT. The length of the CDR3 is 14 residues. V trimming: 1 base; J trimming: 6 bases; junction bases outside the gene matches: 6. CDR3 bases read: TGTGCCAGCAGTTACTTACAGGGGCGGGTCGAG. As protein: CASSYLQGRVE. The entire CDR3 sequence reads CASSYLQGRVEQYF.